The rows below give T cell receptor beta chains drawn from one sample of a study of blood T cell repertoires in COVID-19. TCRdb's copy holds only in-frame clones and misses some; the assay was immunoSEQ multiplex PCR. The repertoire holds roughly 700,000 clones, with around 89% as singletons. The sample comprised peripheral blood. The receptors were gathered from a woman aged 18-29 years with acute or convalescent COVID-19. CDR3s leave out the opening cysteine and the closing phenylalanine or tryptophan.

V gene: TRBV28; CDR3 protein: ASRGDRLYGYT
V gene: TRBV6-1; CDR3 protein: ASSAGAGTARGGYT
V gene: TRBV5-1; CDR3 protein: ASSLGDRGSPLH
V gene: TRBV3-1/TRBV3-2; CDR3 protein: ASSQSTGAPDTQY
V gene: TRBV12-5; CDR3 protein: ASGLAGTGPNYGYT
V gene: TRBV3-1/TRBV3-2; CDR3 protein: ASSQASGSSEKLF
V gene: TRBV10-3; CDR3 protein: ATRPGTSSEAF
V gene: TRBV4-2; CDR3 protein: ASSLDRGGEKLF
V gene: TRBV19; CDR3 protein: ASLGQGIWGYT
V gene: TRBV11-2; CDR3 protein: ASSLQGPTDTQY